The source of this T cell receptor beta chain is a study of response to subunit inactivated influenza vaccine (dated by TCRdb to 2016 to 2019). Looking at the study overall: The study used deep quantitative T cell receptor repertoire profiling to track responses to a trivalent subunit inactivated influenza vaccine. Results and caveats for the whole study, not just this receptor: The authors proposed that each seasonal influenza vaccination may bring in only a limited number of new T cells.

CDR1 MDHEN and CDR2 SYDVKM were looked up in the germline V gene. V is cut by 11 bases and J by 7 bases, and the space between the germline ends is 5 bases. The CDR3 holds 8 amino acids from the cysteine to the phenylalanine. Only the CDR3 DNA stays, 24 bases, in frame from base 1. With respect to this clonotype: What antigen it recognizes has not been identified. No much larger clonotype is one base removed from it; base qualities were not supplied.

The library relied on RT-PCR. Sequencing relied on an Illumina HiSeq 2500. The raw public data were reprocessed by TCRdb itself: fastp quality trimming at Q25, MiXCR clonotype calling, in-frame beta chains only. CDR3 protein sequences are deduplicated, and each keeps its most common genes and DNA. Counted in this sample were around 750,000 distinct CDR3 sequences; 20% to 25% of them appeared once. The leading ten clones occupy roughly a tenth of the sample. The specimen was PBMCs from blood, collected 4 to 6 days after vaccination. The rearranged chain carries TRBV28 and TRBJ1-1; the D gene lacks a confident call. This TCR came from a man over 45 who received an inactivated influenza vaccine. Donor details come from another sample of the same person, matched by shared clones. CDR3 protein: CAPHEAFF. The DNA reads as follows: TGTGCCCCTCATGAAGCTTTCTTT.